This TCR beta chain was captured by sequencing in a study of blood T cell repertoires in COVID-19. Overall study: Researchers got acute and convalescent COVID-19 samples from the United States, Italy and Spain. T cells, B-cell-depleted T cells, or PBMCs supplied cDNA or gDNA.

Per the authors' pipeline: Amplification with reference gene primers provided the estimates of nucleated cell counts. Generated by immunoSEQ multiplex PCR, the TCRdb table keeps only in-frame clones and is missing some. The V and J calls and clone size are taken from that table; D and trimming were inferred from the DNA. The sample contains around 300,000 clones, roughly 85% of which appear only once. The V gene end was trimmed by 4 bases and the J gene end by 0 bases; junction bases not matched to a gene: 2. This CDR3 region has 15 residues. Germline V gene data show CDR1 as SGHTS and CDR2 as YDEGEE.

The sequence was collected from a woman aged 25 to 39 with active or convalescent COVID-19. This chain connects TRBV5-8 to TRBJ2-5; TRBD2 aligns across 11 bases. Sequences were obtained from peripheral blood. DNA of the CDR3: TGTGCCAGCAGCCGGGGACTAGCGGACCAAGAGACCCAGTACTTC. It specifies CASSRGLADQETQYF.